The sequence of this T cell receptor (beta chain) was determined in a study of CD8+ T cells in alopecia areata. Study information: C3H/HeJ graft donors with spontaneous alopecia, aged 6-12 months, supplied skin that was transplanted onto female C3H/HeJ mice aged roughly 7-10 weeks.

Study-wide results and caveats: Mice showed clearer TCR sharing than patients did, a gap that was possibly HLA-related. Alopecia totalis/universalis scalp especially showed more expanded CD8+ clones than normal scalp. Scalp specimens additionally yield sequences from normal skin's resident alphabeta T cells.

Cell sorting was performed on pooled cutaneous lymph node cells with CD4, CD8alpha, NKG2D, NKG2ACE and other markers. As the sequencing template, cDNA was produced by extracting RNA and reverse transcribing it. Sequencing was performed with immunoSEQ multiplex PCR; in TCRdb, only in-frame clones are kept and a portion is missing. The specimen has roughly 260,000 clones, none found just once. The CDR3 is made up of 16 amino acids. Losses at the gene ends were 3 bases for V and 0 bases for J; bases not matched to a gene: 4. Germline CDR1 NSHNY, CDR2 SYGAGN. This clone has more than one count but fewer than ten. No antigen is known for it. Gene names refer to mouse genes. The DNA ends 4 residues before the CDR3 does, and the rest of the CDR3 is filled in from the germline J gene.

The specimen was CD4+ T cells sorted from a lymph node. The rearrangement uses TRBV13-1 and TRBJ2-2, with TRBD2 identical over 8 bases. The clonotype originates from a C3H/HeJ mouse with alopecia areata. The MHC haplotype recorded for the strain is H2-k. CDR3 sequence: CASSAWGAPNTGQLYF. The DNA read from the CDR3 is TGTGCCAGCAGTGCCTGGGGGGCCCCAAACACCGGG.